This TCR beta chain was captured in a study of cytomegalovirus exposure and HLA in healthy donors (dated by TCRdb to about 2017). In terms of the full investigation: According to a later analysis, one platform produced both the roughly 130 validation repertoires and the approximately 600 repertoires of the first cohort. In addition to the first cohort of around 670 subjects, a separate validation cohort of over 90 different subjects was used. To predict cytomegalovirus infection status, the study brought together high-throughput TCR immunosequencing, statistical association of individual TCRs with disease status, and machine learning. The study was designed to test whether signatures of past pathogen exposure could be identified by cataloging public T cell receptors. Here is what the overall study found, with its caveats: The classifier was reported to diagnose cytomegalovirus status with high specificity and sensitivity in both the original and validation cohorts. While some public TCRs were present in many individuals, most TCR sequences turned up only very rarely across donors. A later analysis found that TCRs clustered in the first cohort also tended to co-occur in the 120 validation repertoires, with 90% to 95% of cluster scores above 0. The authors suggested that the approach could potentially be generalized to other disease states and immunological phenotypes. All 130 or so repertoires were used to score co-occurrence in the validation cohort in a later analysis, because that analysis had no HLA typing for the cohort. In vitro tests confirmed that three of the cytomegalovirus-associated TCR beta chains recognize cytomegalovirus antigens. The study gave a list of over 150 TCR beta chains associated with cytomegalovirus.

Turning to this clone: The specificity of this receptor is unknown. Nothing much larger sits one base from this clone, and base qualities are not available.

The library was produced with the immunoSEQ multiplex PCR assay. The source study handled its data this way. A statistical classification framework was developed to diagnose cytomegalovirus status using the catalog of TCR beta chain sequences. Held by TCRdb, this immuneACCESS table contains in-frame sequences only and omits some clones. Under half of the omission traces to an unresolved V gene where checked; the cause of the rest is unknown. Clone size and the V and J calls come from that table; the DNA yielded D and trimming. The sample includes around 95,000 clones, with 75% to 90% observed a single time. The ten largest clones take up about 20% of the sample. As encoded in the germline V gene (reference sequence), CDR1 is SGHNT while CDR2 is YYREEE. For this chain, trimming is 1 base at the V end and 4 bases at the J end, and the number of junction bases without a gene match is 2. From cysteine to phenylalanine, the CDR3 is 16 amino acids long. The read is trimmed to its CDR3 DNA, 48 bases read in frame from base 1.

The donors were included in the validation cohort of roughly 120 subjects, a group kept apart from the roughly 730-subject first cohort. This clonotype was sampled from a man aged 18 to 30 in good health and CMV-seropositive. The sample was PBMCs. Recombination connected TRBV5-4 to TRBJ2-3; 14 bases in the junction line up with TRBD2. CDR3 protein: CASSLRTSGRSDTQYF. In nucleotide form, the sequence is TGTGCCAGCAGCTTGAGGACTAGCGGGAGGTCAGATACGCAGTATTTT. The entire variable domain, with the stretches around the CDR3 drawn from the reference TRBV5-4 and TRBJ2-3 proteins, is ETGVTQSPTHLIKTRGQQVTLRCSSQSGHNTVSWYQQALGQGPQFIFQYYREEENGRGNFPPRFSGLQFPNYSSELNVNALELDDSALYLCASSLRTSGRSDTQYFGPGTRLTVL.